This T cell receptor (beta chain) was found in a study of T cells after yellow fever vaccination (dated by TCRdb to the late 2010s). Study-level background: Libraries from fractions with low cell numbers were prepared with the SMART-Seq v4 Ultra Low Input RNA kit. Two healthy male donors, one aged 18 to 30 and one aged 30 to 40 years, were included in the cohort. Bulk PBMC replicates and cell subsets were isolated from blood drawn at multiple timepoints before and after both primary and secondary immunization. To track T-cell clones before and after primary and booster YFV17D yellow fever vaccination, bulk TCR alpha and beta repertoires were sequenced longitudinally.

Per the publication, the treatment or condition label means: live attenuated yellow fever vaccine strain. Two biological replicates of bulk PBMCs were collected at each blood-draw timepoint. A standard Ficoll-Paque protocol was used to isolate PBMCs from peripheral blood. TriZol was used to extract RNA from bulk PBMCs, from CD4 and CD8 fractions, and from dextramer-positive and dextramer-negative fractions. V drops 5 bases and J drops 0 bases, leaving 11 bases in between. From cysteine to phenylalanine, the CDR3 is 14 amino acids long. The read is trimmed to its CDR3 DNA, 42 bases read in frame from base 1. According to the germline V gene (reference sequence), CDR1 reads DFQATT and CDR2 reads SNEGSKA. TCR cDNA was synthesized by 5'RACE template switching, through which a universal primer site and unique molecular identifiers were introduced. Priming of cDNA synthesis was performed from both the TCR alpha and TCR beta constant segments. Libraries were amplified in two PCR steps, with sample barcodes and sequencing adapters added in the second step. Libraries were sequenced on Illumina HiSeq 2500 (2x100 bp) or NovaSeq (2x150 bp). The authors' pipeline ran thus. MIGEC was used to demultiplex reads and collapse the reads into UMI consensus sequences, and MiXCR was used for V(D)J alignment. Using edgeR on replicate PBMC samples, clonotypes were called vaccine-responding if FDR was below 0.01 and the log2 fold change was above 5 up to day 15. Bulk clonotypes were assigned CD4 or CD8 identity according to which sequenced CD4 or CD8 repertoire held them at higher abundance. The public reads were run again by TCRdb, first through fastp at Q25 and then through MiXCR, and only productive beta chains were kept. When rows share a CDR3 protein, they turn into one entry using the most common DNA and genes. The V and J calls, along with clone size, are taken from TCRdb and not from the paper's own processing. This sample comprises some 400,000 distinct CDR3 sequences, approximately 6% of them detected only once. The ten largest clones capture 15% of the sample.

What the work shows at the level of the full study, not this receptor alone: Because abundant contaminating clonotypes from the bulk population could be contained in FACS-sorted repertoires, computational filtering was required. Most clones expanded after primary vaccination (approximately 97% of CD4 and roughly 88% of CD8) were re-detected after the booster, suggesting that broad memory maintenance occurred. A small share of clonotypes occurred in both CD4 and CD8 compartments, likely arising from convergent recombination. The secondary T-cell response was weaker than the primary response but faster, peaking on day 5 instead of day 15. Only a couple of donors were included in the study, so the extent to which the findings can be generalized is limited.

For this clonotype: Its binding antigen is unknown. Per-base qualities were not stored, and no clone one base away is much larger.

The chain is encoded by TRBV20-1 joined to TRBJ1-5, with no reliable assignment of the D segment. This clonotype was obtained from a man in his thirties or forties who received the YFV17D yellow fever vaccine. The source was PBMCs, collected 5 days after the yellow fever booster vaccination. Read as DNA, the sequence is TGCAGTGCTCCCCTGTTGGGTAGCAATCAGCCCCAGCATTTT. Its amino acids are CSAPLLGSNQPQHF.